Described below is a single T cell receptor beta chain sequence and its context. The antigen this receptor binds is unknown. Nothing much larger sits one base from this clone, and base qualities are not available. The library was obtained by the immunoSEQ multiplex PCR assay. To provide template for TCR sequencing, every sample had RNA extracted and reverse transcribed into cDNA. SuperScript III was used for first-strand cDNA synthesis, primed with a 2:1 mix of oligo-dT and random hexamers. A synthetic immune receptor repertoire was used to measure amplification bias, and any remaining bias was corrected computationally. The paper's data handling went like this. After raw reads were preprocessed to remove errors, the CDR3 was defined following IMGT conventions as running from the conserved cysteine to phenylalanine. Clonality was computed as 1 minus the Shannon entropy, with the entropy normalized by log2 of the number of productive unique TCRs. Scalp TCRbeta sequences were cross-referenced with sorted blood CD4 and CD8 repertoires so that the CD4 or CD8 identity of scalp clones could be inferred. TCRdb re-hosts the immuneACCESS table, in-frame sequences only. Its copies lack some clones; in the studies checked, an unresolved V gene accounts for under half of them, and the cause for the rest is not known. The DNA was the basis for D and trimming; V, J and clone size are from that table. This sample gives about 140,000 clones in total; roughly 60% of them show up just once. Jointly, the top ten make up around 4.8% of the sample.

This specimen belongs to a study of CD8+ T cells in alopecia areata (dated by TCRdb to the late 2010s). Background for the entire study: To study T cell clonal expansion in alopecia areata, the researchers applied high-throughput TCRbeta sequencing to both the C3H/HeJ mouse model and human patients. Scalp clonality was compared across normal scalp (n=4), patchy alopecia areata scalp (n=8), and alopecia totalis/universalis scalp (n=8). TCRbeta CDR3 regions were amplified by immunoSEQ multiplex PCR using 35 Vbeta forward and 13 Jbeta reverse primers. Scalp tissue and sorted CD4+ and CD8+ peripheral blood T cells from patchy and totalis/universalis alopecia areata patients and from healthy controls were covered by human TCRbeta sequencing. RNA came from the PAXgene miRNA kit for fixed scalp, the miRNeasy kit for PBMCs, and the RNeasy kit for mouse skin.

Here is what the overall study found, with its caveats: TCR sequences shared between patients were less clear than in mice, possibly partly because of HLA diversity in the patient population. Lesional scalp, especially in alopecia totalis/universalis, showed higher clonality and more expanded CD8+ clones than normal scalp, suggesting antigenic drive. Resident alphabeta T cells in normal human skin are also sequenced, complicating scalp TCR repertoire analysis, unlike mouse skin dominated by gammadelta T cells.

At the junction V is shortened by 6 bases and J by 7 bases; bases outside the gene matches: 8. From cysteine to phenylalanine, the CDR3 is 13 amino acids long. CDR3 DNA is the only sequence kept; it has 39 bases, read in frame from the first base. Reading the germline V gene (reference sequence) gives CDR1 MNHNY and CDR2 SVGAGI. PBMCs were isolated by density centrifugation and stained for CD3, CD4 and CD8, after which CD4+ and CD8+ T cells were sorted on a FACSAria. Scalp biopsies and blood samples were obtained from unaffected controls. The chain is encoded by TRBV6-6 joined to TRBJ1-2; the junction holds 7 bases that match TRBD1. The sequence derives from a human donor in good health. The sample comprised CD4+ T cells sorted from blood. CDR3 reads: CASSAARGLGYTF. The DNA is as follows: TGTGCCAGCAGCGCGGCTAGGGGGCTTGGCTACACCTTC.